Given below is one TCR beta chain in context. Antigen unknown. RNA was extracted and reverse transcribed into cDNA as the sequencing template. Libraries were prepared by immunoSEQ multiplex PCR; TCRdb keeps only in-frame clonotypes and omits some of them. The sample has 35,000 to 50,000 clones, around 90% seen once. Treatment here: oral pan-JAK inhibitor, 5-10 mg twice daily. This entry is derived from a study of CD8+ T cells in alopecia areata. The study's findings and limits: Tofacitinib significantly brought down scalp clonality and expanded CD8+ clones among top 100. While tofacitinib was given, many expanded lesional clones persisted in scalp and blood. Relative to normal scalp, lesional scalp, especially alopecia totalis/universalis, showed higher clonality.

Germline CDR1 is MDHEN and CDR2 is SYDVKM. V was clipped by 4 bases and J by 0 bases, with 13 bases between them. The CDR3 loop spans 17 amino acids. This sequence joins TRBV28 and TRBJ2-6; D perhaps matches TRBD2 (5 bases). This TCR was recovered from a human donor with alopecia areata. The input for sequencing was CD8+ T cells sorted from blood, taken at week 24, from a patient treated with tofacitinib. The CDR3 is CASSWQRLSSGANVLTF. The CDR3 DNA follows: TGTGCCAGCAGTTGGCAGCGGCTGAGCTCTGGGGCCAACGTCCTGACTTTC. The full variable domain, its missing parts supplied by reference TRBV28 and TRBJ2-6, is DVKVTQSSRYLVKRTGEKVFLECVQDMDHENMFWYRQDPGLGLRLIYFSYDVKMKEKGDIPEGYSVSREKKERFSLILESASTNQTSMYLCASSWQRLSSGANVLTFGAGSRLTVL.